These 16 T cell receptor beta chains were all obtained from the same sample, sequenced in a study of molecular identifiers for immune sequencing clone quantification. TCRdb processed the PCR reads anew with MiXCR; each CDR3 protein has one entry. The repertoire includes some 680,000 distinct CDR3 sequences, roughly 25% of them detected once, and about 0.8% sits in the top ten. Sequenced: naive CD8+ T cells from blood, with Jurkat cell RNA spiked in. Subset reported: FACS-sorted CD8+CD4-CCR7+CD45RA+ naive T cells. Receptors originate from a human donor in good health. Some libraries in this study had Jurkat cell RNA spiked in.

This clonotype was recorded a few times. The chain combines TRBV6-5 with TRBJ2-7, with D unresolved. The CDR3 runs 14 residues. Germline values: CDR1 MNHEY, CDR2 SVGAGI. V shed 0 bases and J shed 0 bases, with 6 bases lying between them. This chain's CDR3 is CASSYSQHSYEQYF. CDR3 DNA: TGTGCCAGCAGTTACTCGCAGCACTCCTACGAGCAGTACTTC.

V gene TRBV20-1 combines with J gene TRBJ1-2; perhaps TRBD1 as D (6 bases). CDR1 and CDR2 (germline): DFQATT, SNEGSKA (reference sequence). Trimming left V 7 bases short and J 3 bases short, with 15 bases between. CDR3 length equals 13 residues. CDR3 loop: CSVPHGGDYGYTF. CDR3 DNA sequence: TGCAGTGTCCCACACGGGGGCGACTATGGCTACACCTTC.

This clonotype was seen once. This could be a read error, since a much larger clone is one nucleotide away. V gene TRBV12-3 or TRBV12-4 combines with J gene TRBJ2-2; possible D gene TRBD2, 6 bases. CDR3 length: 17 residues. The CDR3 DNA is TGTGCCGGCAGTTTGCTTCTGGCGGGAACGAACACCGGGGAGCTGTTTTTT. Amino acids: CAGSLLLAGTNTGELFF.

In its sample, this clonotype was seen many times. The V gene is TRBV12-3 or TRBV12-4, the J gene TRBJ2-7; 7 positions agree with TRBD1. CDR3 length: 16 residues. J gave up 0 bases and V 6 bases, and 11 bases lay outside the gene matches. CDR3 loop: CASRPRQGTGSYEQYF. CDR3 bases: TGTGCCAGCAGGCCCCGACAGGGCACGGGCTCCTACGAGCAGTACTTC.

The chain carries TRBV7-3 and TRBJ2-1, with 8 positions matching TRBD2. The CDR3 is 15 amino acids. Losses at the gene ends were 4 bases for V and 8 bases for J; bases not matched to a gene: 10. Germline V gene lookup returns CDR1 SGHTA and CDR2 FQGTGA. The CDR3 sequence is CASSSGVAGFDEQFF. The DNA of the CDR3 is TGTGCCAGCAGCTCGGGAGTAGCGGGATTTGATGAGCAGTTCTTC.

With regard to this clonotype: This may come from a read error, since a much larger clone is one base off. No conserved phenylalanine or tryptophan is present at the end of the CDR3, so a read error is the likely explanation. The J gene is TRBJ1-1, the V gene TRBV29-1, with 9 bases fitting TRBD1. Germline V gives CDR1 SQVTM, CDR2 ANQGSEA. The V gene end was trimmed by 6 bases and the J gene end by 0 bases; junction bases not matched to a gene: 2. There are 13 residues in the CDR3. DNA of the CDR3: TGCAGCGTGTGGACAGGGGTGAACACTGAAGCTTTCTAT. Translation: CSVWTGVNTEAFY.

Ten or more counts support this clonotype. CDR3 loop: CSARDLTEQYF. The CDR3 bases are TGCAGTGCTAGAGATCTGACAGAGCAGTACTTC. V is TRBV20-1 and J is TRBJ2-7; D call uncertain. Germline lookup yields CDR1 DFQATT and CDR2 SNEGSKA (reference sequence). The CDR3 consists of 11 residues. V was clipped by 0 bases and J by 7 bases, with 7 bases between them.

This clonotype was observed many times. CDR3 residues: CASSLDVRTLNTGELFF. The DNA for the CDR3 is TGTGCCAGCAGCTTAGATGTACGGACATTGAACACCGGGGAGCTGTTTTTT. The rearrangement links TRBV11-2 to TRBJ2-2; TRBD1 is a possible D gene (5 bases). The CDR3 loop spans 17 amino acids. The germline CDR1 and CDR2 sequences are SGHAT and FQNNGV. The V end was cut by 0 bases, the J end by 1 base, with 12 bases between.

Remarks on this clonotype: The CDR3 does not end in the conserved phenylalanine or tryptophan, so this is likely a read error. The chain has TRBV20-1 and TRBJ2-4; no clear D. Trimming shortened V by 6 bases and J by 6 bases, and 6 bases separated the two germline ends. This CDR3 is built from 10 residues. Germline V gene sequence: CDR1 DFQATT, CDR2 SNEGSKA (reference sequence). CDR3 amino acids: CSAEINIQYI. In DNA, the CDR3 is TGCAGTGCGGAAATAAACATTCAGTACATC.

The chain recombines TRBV7-2 with TRBJ2-5; 7 bases align to TRBD2. V trimming: 3 bases; J trimming: 5 bases; junction bases outside the gene matches: 9. Germline CDR1 is SGHTA and CDR2 is FQGNSA. There are 15 residues in the CDR3. The CDR3 DNA follows: TGTGCCAGCAGCTTTTTTCGGGGGGATAGGGAGACCCAGTACTTC. As protein: CASSFFRGDRETQYF.

The chain employs TRBV28 and TRBJ2-2; D is perhaps TRBD1 or TRBD2 (6 bases each). Per the germline V gene, CDR1 is MDHEN and CDR2 is SYDVKM. Trimming left V 3 bases short and J 1 base short, with 12 bases between. This CDR3 comprises 16 residues. The CDR3 DNA follows: TGTGCCAGCAGTTTCCAAGGGGGGTTGAACACCGGGGAGCTGTTTTTT. Residues: CASSFQGGLNTGELFF.

This chain joins TRBV28 and TRBJ1-2; no clear D. Trimming pared 3 bases from V and 6 bases from J, leaving 11 bases between. CDR3 length equals 13 residues. Germline-derived CDR1 and CDR2 are MDHEN and SYDVKM. CDR3 DNA: TGTGCCAGCAGTTTTGCGGGCGCGGATGGCTACACCTTC. It yields the protein CASSFAGADGYTF.

Comments on this clonotype: A read error may be the cause here, since a much bigger clone is one base away. V gene TRBV27 combines with J gene TRBJ1-6; D call uncertain. The germline V gene encodes CDR1 MNHEY and CDR2 SMNVEV (reference sequence). V shed 3 bases and J shed 4 bases, with 13 bases lying between them. CDR3 length: 16 amino acids. This chain's CDR3 is CASSLIPDGYNSPLHF. CDR3 coding DNA: TGTGCCAGCAGTTTGATCCCGGACGGATATAATTCACCCCTCCACTTT.

V gene TRBV11-2 combines with J gene TRBJ2-7; 9 bases align to TRBD2. Per the germline V gene, CDR1 is SGHAT and CDR2 is FQNNGV. Trimming took 6 bases from V and 4 from J; bases not matched to a gene: 7. The CDR3 is 14 amino acids. The CDR3 DNA is TGTGCCAGCAGTGGCGGGGGGGCGATTTACGAGCAGTACTTC. This gives the protein CASSGGGAIYEQYF.

To note about this clonotype: This may stem from a read error, because a much larger clone lies one nucleotide away. This chain uses TRBV4-2 with TRBJ2-7; maybe TRBD1 (6 bases). This CDR3 spans 12 amino acids. The germline gives CDR1 LGHNA, CDR2 YNFKEQ. CDR3 sequence (DNA): TGTGCCAGCAGCTACACGACAGGCACGCAGTGCTTC. Its translation is CASSYTTGTQCF.

Regarding this clonotype: One base away lies a much larger clone, so this may be a sequencing read error. V usage is TRBV29-1 and J usage is TRBJ2-2; TRBD2 matches at 7 bases. This CDR3 has 12 residues. CDR1 is SQVTM, CDR2 ANQGSEA, per germline. The CDR3 spells CSVVIGSGEPFF. CDR3 nucleotide sequence: TGCAGCGTTGTCATAGGGAGCGGGGAGCCGTTTTTT.